The entry below gives a single T cell receptor (beta chain) sequence along with its context. What it binds is not known. 60 Vbeta and 13 Jbeta primers were used in PCR. TCRdb's copy holds only in-frame clones and misses some; the assay was immunoSEQ multiplex PCR. The sample shows over 150,000 clones, 80% of them seen only once. V lost 3 bases and J 8 bases, leaving 16 bases between the germline ends. This CDR3 has 14 amino acids. The germline V gene encodes CDR1 MGHRA and CDR2 YSYEKL. The sample is drawn from a study of cytomegalovirus exposure and HLA in healthy donors. Whole-study findings and limits: Most of the TCR beta V segments (in an earlier analysis) were productive either about 90% or about 30% of the time. The study recorded 150 to 200 TCR beta chains that were cytomegalovirus-associated. Reports showed the classifier diagnosing cytomegalovirus status with high specificity and sensitivity. Apparent HLA restriction characterized most CMV-associated TCR beta chains in a later analysis.

Sequencing was done on a sample of PBMCs. The gene calls are TRBV4-1 and TRBJ1-2, with a tentative D call TRBD1 (6 bases). The sequence derives from a man aged 25-40 years in good health and CMV-seronegative. The CDR3 here is CASSQPGTLGGYTF. The CDR3 DNA reads TGCGCCAGCAGCCAGCCCGGGACACTGGGGGGCTACACCTTC.